This TCR beta chain was captured in a study of blood T cell repertoires in COVID-19. Study-level information: The United States, Italy and Spain supplied acute and convalescent COVID-19 samples. PBMCs, B-cell-depleted T cells, or T cells were the source of the cDNA or gDNA that made up the material.

Germline V gene data show CDR1 as SNHLY and CDR2 as FYNNEI. Trimming shortened V by 9 bases and J by 3 bases, and 10 bases separated the two germline ends. CDR3 length: 12 amino acids. Authors' methods: Amplified reference gene primers provided the basis for estimating nucleated cell counts. Libraries were prepared by immunoSEQ multiplex PCR; TCRdb keeps only in-frame clonotypes and omits some of them. V, J and clone size are taken as reported in that table, and D and trimming were inferred from the DNA itself. The repertoire holds around 100,000 clones, with about 85% as singletons. The J gene is TRBJ2-3, the V gene TRBV2; the D gene is possibly TRBD1 (6 bases). This clonotype was sampled from a human donor in a cohort sampled during active COVID-19. Sequencing was performed on peripheral blood. The CDR3 protein is CASYRETDTQYF. In DNA, the CDR3 is TGTGCCAGTTACAGGGAAACAGATACGCAGTATTTT.